This T cell receptor beta chain was captured in a study of OX40 agonist ivuxolimab in advanced cancers. CDR1 is SGHTA and CDR2 is FQGNSA in the germline V gene. Trimming removed 5 bases from V and 6 bases from J, with 12 bases in between. The CDR3 sequence is 13 residues long. Method: immunoSEQ multiplex PCR; TCRdb's copy keeps in-frame clones and lacks some. The data contain around 60,000 clones, about nine tenths of them singletons. The input for sequencing was CD4+ or CD8+ T cells sorted from blood, taken in a trial of the OX40 agonist ivuxolimab. The genes are TRBV7-2 and TRBJ2-3, with no clear D. The TCR originated in an adult with an advanced solid tumor such as melanoma, head and neck, liver or kidney cancer. The CDR3 nucleotides read TGTGCCAGCAGCAATGGACCCCTGGATACGCAGTATTTT. Protein sequence: CASSNGPLDTQYF.